This T cell receptor beta chain was profiled in a study of blood T cell repertoires in COVID-19. Study information: Spain, Italy and the United States supplied samples that represented acute and convalescent COVID-19. The analysed material was cDNA or gDNA that came from T cells, B-cell-depleted T cells, or PBMCs.

In the study's own analysis: Amplified reference gene primers provided the basis for estimating nucleated cell counts. Here immunoSEQ multiplex PCR was the method, and the copy in TCRdb shows in-frame clones only, minus some. The V and J calls and clone size were taken over from that table, and D and trimming were inferred from the DNA. The data contain roughly 80,000 clones, over 75% of them singletons. CDR1 LGHDT and CDR2 YNNKEL come from the germline V gene (reference sequence). With 2 bases removed from V and 5 bases from J, the gap between germline ends came to 13 bases. The CDR3 is 14 amino acids.

This sequence originates from a man at least 80 years old with acute or convalescent COVID-19. The chain joins TRBV3-1 (or the pseudogene TRBV3-2) to TRBJ2-7, with a tentative D call TRBD1 (6 bases). The sequenced material came from peripheral blood. CDR3 sequence: CASSQPPDRNEQYF. In nucleotides, the CDR3 is TGTGCCAGCAGCCAACCCCCGGACAGAAACGAGCAGTACTTC.